This T cell receptor (beta chain) was profiled in a study of T cells after yellow fever vaccination. Points from the study as a whole: Subsequent to the booster, the majority of primary-vaccination clones reappeared (96% CD4, approximately 90% CD8). Abundant clonotypes from the bulk population could get into FACS-sorted repertoires as contaminants. Peaking on day 5 versus 15, the secondary response was faster but weaker.

By 5'RACE template switching, TCR cDNA was produced, with a universal primer site and UMIs added in the process. TCRdb independently ran MiXCR on the 5' RACE reads; one entry per CDR3 protein. The sample includes about 180,000 distinct CDR3 sequences, about 6% of them seen just once. This clonotype was counted ten times or more. Antigen specificity is unknown. Germline V gene lookup returns CDR1 MNHNS and CDR2 SASEGT. This CDR3 is built from 15 residues. V shed 6 bases, J shed 0 bases, and the junction held 2 bases outside the gene matches. Source: CD4+ T cells sorted from PBMCs, taken on the day of the first yellow fever vaccination. The rearrangement uses TRBV6-1 and TRBJ2-6, with TRBD1 matching over 7 bases. The sequence was collected from a man younger than 35 who received the YFV17D yellow fever vaccine. CDR3 nucleotides: TGTGCCAGCAGCCCAGGGGGCTCTGGGGCCAACGTCCTGACTTTC. It codes for CASSPGGSGANVLTF.